This T cell receptor (beta chain) came from a study of patients and donors after allogeneic stem cell transplantation (dated by TCRdb to about 2020). V is reduced by 3 bases and J by 7 bases, leaving a spacing of 13 bases between them. The CDR3 has 12 amino acids, counting the end cysteine and phenylalanine. Only the CDR3 region is kept as DNA, spanning 36 bases read in frame from base 1. CDR1 and CDR2 are drawn from the germline V gene (reference sequence): DFQATT, SNEGSKA. The method was RT-PCR. Instrument used: NextSeq 550. The public sequencing data were trimmed at Q25 with fastp and processed into clonotypes with MiXCR by TCRdb, which kept only in-frame beta chains. Every entry covers one CDR3 protein and lists the most common genes and DNA from its rows. The sample table shows some 230,000 distinct CDR3 sequences, and 11% to 15% are seen once. The ten largest account for 11% of the sample. At least ten counts were recorded for this clonotype. The clone's antigen remains unknown. Per-nucleotide qualities are absent, and no much larger clonotype sits a single base away.

This clonotype was sampled from a human donor who was either an allogeneic HSCT recipient or a stem cell or donor lymphocyte infusion donor (not recorded which). It is not recorded whose cells these are; they may come from a transplant donor. The sequenced sample was blood, either unsorted or a sorted T cell fraction (not recorded which). The chain joins TRBV20-1 to TRBJ2-7; the D region possibly corresponds to TRBD1 (6 bases align). The CDR3 in this case is CSARDRTAEQYF. The nucleotides are TGCAGTGCTAGGGACAGAACAGCAGAGCAGTACTTC.